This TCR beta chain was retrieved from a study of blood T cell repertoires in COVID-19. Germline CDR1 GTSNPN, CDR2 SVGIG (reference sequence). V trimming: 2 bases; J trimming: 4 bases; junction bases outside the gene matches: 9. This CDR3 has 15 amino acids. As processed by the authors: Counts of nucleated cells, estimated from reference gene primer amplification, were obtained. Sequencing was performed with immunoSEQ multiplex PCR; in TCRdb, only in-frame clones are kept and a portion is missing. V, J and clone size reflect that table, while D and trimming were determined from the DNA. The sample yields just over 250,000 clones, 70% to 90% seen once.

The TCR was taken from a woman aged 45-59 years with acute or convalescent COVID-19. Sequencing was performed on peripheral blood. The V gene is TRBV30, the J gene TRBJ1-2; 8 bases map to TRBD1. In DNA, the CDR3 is TGTGCCTGGAGTAGGCAAAACGGACAGGGCTATGGCTACACCTTC. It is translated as CAWSRQNGQGYGYTF.